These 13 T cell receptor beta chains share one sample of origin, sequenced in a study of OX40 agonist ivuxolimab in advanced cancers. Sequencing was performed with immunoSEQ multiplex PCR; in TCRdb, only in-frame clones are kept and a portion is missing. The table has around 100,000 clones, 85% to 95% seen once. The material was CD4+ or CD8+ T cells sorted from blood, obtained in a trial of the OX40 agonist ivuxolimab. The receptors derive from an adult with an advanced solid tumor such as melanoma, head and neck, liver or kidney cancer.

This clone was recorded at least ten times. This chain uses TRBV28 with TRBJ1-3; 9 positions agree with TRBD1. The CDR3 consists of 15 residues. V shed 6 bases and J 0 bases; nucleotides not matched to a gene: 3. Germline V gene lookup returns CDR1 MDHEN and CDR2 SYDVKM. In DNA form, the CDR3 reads TGTGCCAGCAGCATGACAGGGGGCTCTGGAAACACCATATATTTT. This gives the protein CASSMTGGSGNTIYF.

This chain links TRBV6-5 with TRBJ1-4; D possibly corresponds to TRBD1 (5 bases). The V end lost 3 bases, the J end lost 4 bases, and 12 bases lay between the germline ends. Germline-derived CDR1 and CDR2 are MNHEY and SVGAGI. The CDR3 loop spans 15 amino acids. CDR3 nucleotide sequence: TGTGCCAGCAGTTATCGGGACGGCTTTAATGAAAAACTGTTTTTT. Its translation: CASSYRDGFNEKLFF.

The CDR3 here is CASSQSHLAGGPGNTGELFF. The DNA for the CDR3 is TGCGCCAGCTCCCAAAGTCATCTAGCGGGAGGGCCGGGTAACACCGGGGAGCTGTTTTTT. V is TRBV4-3 and J is TRBJ2-2; TRBD2 matches 12 bases. The CDR3 is 20 residues long. Germline V CDR1 and CDR2: LGHNA, YSLEER. Trimming cost V 8 bases and J 2 bases; bases outside gene matches: 18.

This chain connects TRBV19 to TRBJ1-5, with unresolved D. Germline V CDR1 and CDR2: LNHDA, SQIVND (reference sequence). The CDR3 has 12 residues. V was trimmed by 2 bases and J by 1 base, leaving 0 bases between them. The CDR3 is CASSISNQPQHF. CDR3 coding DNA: TGTGCCAGTAGTATAAGCAATCAGCCCCAGCATTTT.

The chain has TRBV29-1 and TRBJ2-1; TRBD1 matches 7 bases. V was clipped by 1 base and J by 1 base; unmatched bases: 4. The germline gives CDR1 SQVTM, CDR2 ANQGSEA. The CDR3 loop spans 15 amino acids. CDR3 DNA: TGCAGCGTTGAAGGTGGCAGGGGGTCCTACAATGAGCAGTTCTTC. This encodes CSVEGGRGSYNEQFF.

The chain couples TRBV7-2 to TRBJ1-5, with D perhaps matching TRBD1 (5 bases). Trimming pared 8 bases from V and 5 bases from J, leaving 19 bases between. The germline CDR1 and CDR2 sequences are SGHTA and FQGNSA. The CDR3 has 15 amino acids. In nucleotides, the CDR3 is TGTGCCAGCTCGACTAGTGCCGGGACTCATCAGCCCCAGCATTTT. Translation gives CASSTSAGTHQPQHF.

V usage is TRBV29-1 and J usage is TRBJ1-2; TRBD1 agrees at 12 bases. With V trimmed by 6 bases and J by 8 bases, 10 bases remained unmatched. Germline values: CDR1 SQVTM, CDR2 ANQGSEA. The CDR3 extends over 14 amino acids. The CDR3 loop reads CSVGGTGGWEGYTF. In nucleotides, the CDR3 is TGCAGCGTGGGTGGGACAGGGGGCTGGGAAGGCTACACCTTC. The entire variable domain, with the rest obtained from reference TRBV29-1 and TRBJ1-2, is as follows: SAVISQKPSRDICQRGTSLTIQCQVDSQVTMMFWYRQQPGQSLTLIATANQGSEATYESGFVIDKFPISRPNLTFSTLTVSNMSPEDSSIYLCSVGGTGGWEGYTFGSGTRLTVV.

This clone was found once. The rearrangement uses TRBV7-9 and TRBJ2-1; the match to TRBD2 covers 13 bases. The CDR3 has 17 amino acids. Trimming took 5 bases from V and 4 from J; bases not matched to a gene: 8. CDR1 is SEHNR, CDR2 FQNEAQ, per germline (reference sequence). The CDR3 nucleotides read TGTGCCAGCAGCCGATCCGGGACTAGCGGGACATACAATGAGCAGTTCTTC. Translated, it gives CASSRSGTSGTYNEQFF.

CDR3 in DNA: TGCAGCGTGGCTCCCACACAGGGGGCTGGCCTTGAACTGTTTTTT. This codes for CSVAPTQGAGLELFF. The chain recombines TRBV29-1 with TRBJ1-4, with TRBD1 matching 9 bases. The CDR3 has 15 amino acids. Germline trimming cut 6 bases from V and 12 bases from J; bases unmatched to any gene: 17. CDR1 and CDR2 from the germline V gene are SQVTM and ANQGSEA. Drawing the rest from reference TRBV29-1 and TRBJ1-4, the complete variable domain is SAVISQKPSRDICQRGTSLTIQCQVDSQVTMMFWYRQQPGQSLTLIATANQGSEATYESGFVIDKFPISRPNLTFSTLTVSNMSPEDSSIYLCSVAPTQGAGLELFFGSGTQLSVL.

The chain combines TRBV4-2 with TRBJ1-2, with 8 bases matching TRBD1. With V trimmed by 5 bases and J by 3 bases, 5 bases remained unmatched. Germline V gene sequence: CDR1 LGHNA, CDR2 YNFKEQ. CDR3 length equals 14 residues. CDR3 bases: TGTGCCAGCAGCTTGCCACAGGGGGACTATGGCTACACCTTC. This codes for CASSLPQGDYGYTF.

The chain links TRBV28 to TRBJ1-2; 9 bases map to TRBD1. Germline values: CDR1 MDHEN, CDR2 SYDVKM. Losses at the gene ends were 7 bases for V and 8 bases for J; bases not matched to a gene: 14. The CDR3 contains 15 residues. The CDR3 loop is CASTTPGTGKSGYTF. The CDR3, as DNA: TGTGCCAGCACGACCCCTGGGACAGGGAAGTCCGGCTACACCTTC.

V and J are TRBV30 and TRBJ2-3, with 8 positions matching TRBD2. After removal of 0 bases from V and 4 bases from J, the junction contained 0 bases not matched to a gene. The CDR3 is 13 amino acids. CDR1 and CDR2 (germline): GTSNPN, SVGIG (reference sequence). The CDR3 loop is CAWSVAGADTQYF. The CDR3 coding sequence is TGTGCCTGGAGTGTAGCGGGAGCAGATACGCAGTATTTT.

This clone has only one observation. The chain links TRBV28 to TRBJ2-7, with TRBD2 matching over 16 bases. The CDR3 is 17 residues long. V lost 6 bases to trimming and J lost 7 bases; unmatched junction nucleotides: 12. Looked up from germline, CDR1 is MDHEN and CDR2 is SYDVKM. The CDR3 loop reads CASSAWVGTSGRVEQYF. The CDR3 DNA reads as TGTGCCAGCAGCGCCTGGGTCGGGACTAGCGGGAGGGTTGAGCAGTACTTC.